This T cell receptor beta chain appears in the sequencing data of a study of blood T cell repertoires in COVID-19. Looking at the study overall: Samples taken during acute and convalescent COVID-19 were collected in the United States, Italy and Spain. PBMCs, B-cell-depleted T cells, or T cells provided the cDNA or gDNA that made up the material.

Seattle's enrolled individuals joined amid active infection and were then monitored longitudinally. With 1 base removed from V and 0 bases from J, the gap between germline ends came to 10 bases. This CDR3 spans 16 amino acids. Per the germline V gene, CDR1 is LGHDT and CDR2 is YNNKEL (reference sequence). In the source study's methods: Amplification with reference gene primers provided the estimates of nucleated cell counts. Generated by immunoSEQ multiplex PCR, the TCRdb table keeps only in-frame clones and is missing some. V, J and clone size derive from that table, while D and trimming were established from the DNA sequence. Of about 350,000 clones listed, roughly 87% are singletons.

Sample: peripheral blood. The rearrangement links TRBV3-1 (or the pseudogene TRBV3-2) to TRBJ1-3; D is unclear. The TCR comes from a woman aged 55-75 years with COVID-19, enrolled during active disease. The CDR3 region has the DNA TGTGCCAGCAGCCAAGGGTTCCGGGACTCTGGAAACACCATATATTTT. Amino acid sequence: CASSQGFRDSGNTIYF.